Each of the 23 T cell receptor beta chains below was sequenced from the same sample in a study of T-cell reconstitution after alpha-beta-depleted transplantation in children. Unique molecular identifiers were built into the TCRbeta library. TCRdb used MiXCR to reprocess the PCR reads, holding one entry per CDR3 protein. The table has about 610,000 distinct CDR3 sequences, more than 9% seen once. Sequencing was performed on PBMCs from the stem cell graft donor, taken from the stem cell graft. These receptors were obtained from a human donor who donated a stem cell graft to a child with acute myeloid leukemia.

The CDR3 spells CSVTSGGGTDTQYF. For the CDR3, the DNA is TGCAGTGTGACTAGCGGTGGGGGCACAGATACGCAGTATTTT. V usage is TRBV20-1 and J usage is TRBJ2-3, with 9 nucleotides matching TRBD2. This CDR3 spans 14 amino acids. After removal of 7 bases from V and 1 base from J, the junction contained 6 bases not matched to a gene. The germline V gene has CDR1 DFQATT and CDR2 SNEGSKA (reference sequence).

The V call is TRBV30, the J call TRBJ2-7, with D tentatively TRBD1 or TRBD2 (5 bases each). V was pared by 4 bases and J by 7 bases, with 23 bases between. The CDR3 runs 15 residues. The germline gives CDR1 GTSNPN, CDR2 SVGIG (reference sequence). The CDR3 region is CAWTLTGGPKGEQYF. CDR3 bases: TGTGCCTGGACCCTTACAGGCGGGCCAAAGGGGGAGCAGTACTTC. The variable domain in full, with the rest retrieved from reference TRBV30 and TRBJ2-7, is SQTIHQWPATLVQPVGSPLSLECTVEGTSNPNLYWYRQAAGRGLQLLFYSVGIGQISSEVPQNLSASRPQDRQFILSSKKLLLSDSGFYLCAWTLTGGPKGEQYFGPGTRLTVT.

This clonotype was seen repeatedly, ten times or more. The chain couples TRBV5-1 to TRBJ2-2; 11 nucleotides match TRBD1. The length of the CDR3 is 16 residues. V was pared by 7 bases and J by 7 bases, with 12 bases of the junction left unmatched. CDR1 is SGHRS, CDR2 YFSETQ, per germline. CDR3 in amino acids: CASQLLSGTGGGELFF. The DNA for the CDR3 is TGCGCCAGCCAACTTCTATCCGGGACAGGGGGCGGGGAGCTGTTTTTT.

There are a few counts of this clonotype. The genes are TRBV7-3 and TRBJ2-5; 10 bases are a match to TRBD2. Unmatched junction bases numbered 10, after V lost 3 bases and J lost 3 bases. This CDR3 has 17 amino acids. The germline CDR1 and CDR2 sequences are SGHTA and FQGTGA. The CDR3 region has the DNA TGTGCCAGCAGCTTCGGCGGAACTAGCGGGATCAAAGAGACCCAGTACTTC. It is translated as CASSFGGTSGIKETQYF.

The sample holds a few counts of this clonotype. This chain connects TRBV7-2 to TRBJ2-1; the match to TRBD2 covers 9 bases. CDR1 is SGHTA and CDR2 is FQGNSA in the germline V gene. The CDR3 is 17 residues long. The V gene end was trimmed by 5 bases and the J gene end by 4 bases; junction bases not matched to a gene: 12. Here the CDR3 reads CASSQGPSGTTYNEQFF. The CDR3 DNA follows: TGTGCCAGCAGCCAAGGGCCTAGCGGGACCACTTACAATGAGCAGTTCTTC. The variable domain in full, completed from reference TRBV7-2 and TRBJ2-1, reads GAGVSQSPSNKVTEKGKDVELRCDPISGHTALYWYRQSLGQGLEFLIYFQGNSAPDKSGLPSDRFSAERTGGSVSTLTIQRTQQEDSAVYLCASSQGPSGTTYNEQFFGPGTRLTVL.

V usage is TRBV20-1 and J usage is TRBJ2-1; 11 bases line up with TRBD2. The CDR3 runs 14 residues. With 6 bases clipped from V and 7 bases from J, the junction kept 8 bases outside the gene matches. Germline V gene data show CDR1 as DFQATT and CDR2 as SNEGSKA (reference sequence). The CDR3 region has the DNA TGCAGTGCCAGTGTGATAGCGGGAGGGAATGAGCAGTTCTTC. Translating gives CSASVIAGGNEQFF.

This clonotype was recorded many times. The DNA for the CDR3 is TGTGCCAGCAGCCCCATGGGGCCTAGCGGGATAGCCTACAATGAGCAGTTCTTC. Translating gives CASSPMGPSGIAYNEQFF. The chain couples TRBV6-5 to TRBJ2-1; 9 bases map to TRBD2. CDR3 length: 18 residues. V was pared by 6 bases and J by 2 bases, with 14 bases of the junction left unmatched. Per germline, CDR1 MNHEY and CDR2 SVGAGI.

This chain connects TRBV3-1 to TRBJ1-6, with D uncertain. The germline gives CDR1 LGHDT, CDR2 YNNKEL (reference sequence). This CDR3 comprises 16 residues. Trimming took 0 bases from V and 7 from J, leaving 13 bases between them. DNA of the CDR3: TGTGCCAGCAGCCAAGATGAAGGAATAGGAAATTCACCCCTCCACTTT. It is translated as CASSQDEGIGNSPLHF.

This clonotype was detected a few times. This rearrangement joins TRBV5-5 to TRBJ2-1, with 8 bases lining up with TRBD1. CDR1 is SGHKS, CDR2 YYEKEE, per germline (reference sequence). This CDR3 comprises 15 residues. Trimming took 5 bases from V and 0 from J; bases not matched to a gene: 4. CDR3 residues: CASSWTGSSYNEQFF. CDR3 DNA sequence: TGTGCCAGCAGTTGGACAGGGAGCTCCTACAATGAGCAGTTCTTC.

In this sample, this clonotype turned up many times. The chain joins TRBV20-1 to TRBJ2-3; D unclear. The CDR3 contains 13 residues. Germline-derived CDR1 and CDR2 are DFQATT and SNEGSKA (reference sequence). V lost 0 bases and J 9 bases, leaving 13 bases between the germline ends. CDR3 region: CSARDRTPWTQYF. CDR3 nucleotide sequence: TGCAGTGCTAGAGATAGGACCCCTTGGACGCAGTATTTT.

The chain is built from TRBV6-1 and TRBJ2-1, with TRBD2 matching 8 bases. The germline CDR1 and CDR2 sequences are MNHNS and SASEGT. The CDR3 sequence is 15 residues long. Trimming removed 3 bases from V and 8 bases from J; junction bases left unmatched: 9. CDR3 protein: CASSEIRTSSDEQFF. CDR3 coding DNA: TGTGCCAGCAGTGAGATTCGGACTAGCTCGGATGAGCAGTTCTTC.

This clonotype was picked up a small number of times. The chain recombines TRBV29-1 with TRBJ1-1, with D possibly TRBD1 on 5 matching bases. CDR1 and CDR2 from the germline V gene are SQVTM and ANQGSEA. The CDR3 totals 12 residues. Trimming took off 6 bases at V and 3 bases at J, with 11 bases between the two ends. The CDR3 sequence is CSVNRMDTEAFF. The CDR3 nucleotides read TGCAGCGTCAACAGGATGGACACTGAAGCTTTCTTT.

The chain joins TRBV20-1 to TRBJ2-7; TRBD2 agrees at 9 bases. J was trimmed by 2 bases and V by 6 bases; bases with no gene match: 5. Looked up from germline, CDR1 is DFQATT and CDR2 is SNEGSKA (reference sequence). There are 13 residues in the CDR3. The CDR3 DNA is TGCAGTGCCAGACTAGCGGCAACCTACGAGCAGTACTTC. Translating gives CSARLAATYEQYF.

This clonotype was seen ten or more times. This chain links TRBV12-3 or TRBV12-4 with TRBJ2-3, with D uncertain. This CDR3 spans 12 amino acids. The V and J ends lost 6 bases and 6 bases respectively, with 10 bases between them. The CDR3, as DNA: TGTGCCAGCAGACCTATTTCGGATACGCAGTATTTT. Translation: CASRPISDTQYF.

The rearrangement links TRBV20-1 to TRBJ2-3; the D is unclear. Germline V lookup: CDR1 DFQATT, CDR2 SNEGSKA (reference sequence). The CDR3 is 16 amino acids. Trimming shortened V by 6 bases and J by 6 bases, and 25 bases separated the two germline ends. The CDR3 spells CSAHGLALPVSDTQYF. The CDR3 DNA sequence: TGCAGTGCCCATGGCCTGGCGCTCCCGGTATCGGATACGCAGTATTTT.

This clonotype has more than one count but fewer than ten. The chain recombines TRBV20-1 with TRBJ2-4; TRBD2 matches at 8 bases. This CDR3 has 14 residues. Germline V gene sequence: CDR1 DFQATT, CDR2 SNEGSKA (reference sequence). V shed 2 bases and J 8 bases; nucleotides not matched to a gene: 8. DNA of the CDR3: TGCAGTGCTAGATCAGCTAGCGGGCAGGACATTCAGTACTTC. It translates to CSARSASGQDIQYF.

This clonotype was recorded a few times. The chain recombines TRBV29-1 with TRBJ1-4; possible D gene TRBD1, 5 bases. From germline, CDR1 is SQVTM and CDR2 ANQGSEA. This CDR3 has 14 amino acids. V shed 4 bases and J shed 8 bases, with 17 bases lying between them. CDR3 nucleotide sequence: TGCAGCGTTGCCCGGCGGCAGGGAAACGAAAAACTGTTTTTT. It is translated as CSVARRQGNEKLFF. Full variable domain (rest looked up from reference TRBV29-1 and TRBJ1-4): SAVISQKPSRDICQRGTSLTIQCQVDSQVTMMFWYRQQPGQSLTLIATANQGSEATYESGFVIDKFPISRPNLTFSTLTVSNMSPEDSSIYLCSVARRQGNEKLFFGSGTQLSVL.

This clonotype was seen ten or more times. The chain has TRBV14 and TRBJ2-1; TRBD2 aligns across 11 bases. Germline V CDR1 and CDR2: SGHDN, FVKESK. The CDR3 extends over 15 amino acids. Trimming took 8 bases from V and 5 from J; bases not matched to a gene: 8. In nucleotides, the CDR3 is TGTGCCAGCCGATACGGGACTAGCGGACACAATGAGCAGTTCTTC. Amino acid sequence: CASRYGTSGHNEQFF.

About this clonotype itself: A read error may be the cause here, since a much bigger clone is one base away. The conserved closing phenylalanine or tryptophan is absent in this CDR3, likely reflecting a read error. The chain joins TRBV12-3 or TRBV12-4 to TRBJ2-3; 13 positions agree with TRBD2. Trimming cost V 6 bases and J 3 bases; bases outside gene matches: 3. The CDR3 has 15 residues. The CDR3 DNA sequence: TGTGCCAGCAGACTAGCGGGAGGGGGAACAGATACGCAGTATTCT. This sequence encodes CASRLAGGGTDTQYS.

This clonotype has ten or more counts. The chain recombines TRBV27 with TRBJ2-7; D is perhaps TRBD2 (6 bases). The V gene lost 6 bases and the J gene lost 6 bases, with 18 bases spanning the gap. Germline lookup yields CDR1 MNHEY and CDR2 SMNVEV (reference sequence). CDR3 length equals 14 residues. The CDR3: CASRLTSWFGEQYF. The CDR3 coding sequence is TGTGCCAGCAGGCTTACTAGCTGGTTTGGCGAGCAGTACTTC.

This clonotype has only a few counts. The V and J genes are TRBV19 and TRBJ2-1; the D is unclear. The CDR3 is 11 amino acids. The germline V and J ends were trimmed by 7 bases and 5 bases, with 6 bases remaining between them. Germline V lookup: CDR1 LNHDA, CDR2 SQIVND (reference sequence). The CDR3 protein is CASTLNNEQFF. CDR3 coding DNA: TGTGCCAGTACCCTAAACAATGAGCAGTTCTTC.

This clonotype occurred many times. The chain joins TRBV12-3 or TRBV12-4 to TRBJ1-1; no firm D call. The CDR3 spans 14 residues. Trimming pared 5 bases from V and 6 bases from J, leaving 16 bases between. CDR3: CASSPSKIRPEAFF. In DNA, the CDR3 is TGTGCCAGCAGTCCCTCAAAAATCCGTCCTGAAGCTTTCTTT.

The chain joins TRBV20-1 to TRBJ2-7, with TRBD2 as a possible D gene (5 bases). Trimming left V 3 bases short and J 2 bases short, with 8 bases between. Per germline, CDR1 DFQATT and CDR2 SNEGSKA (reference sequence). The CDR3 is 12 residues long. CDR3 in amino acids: CSARPGTYEQYF. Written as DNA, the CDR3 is TGCAGTGCTAGGCCCGGGACCTACGAGCAGTACTTC.